The 20 T cell receptor beta chains in this list originate from one sample, sequenced in a study of T cell clonality in common variable immunodeficiency. Profiled with immunoSEQ multiplex PCR; TCRdb holds only in-frame clones, not every one. Altogether over 30,000 clones were found in the sample, and no singletons occur. Input material: peripheral blood mononuclear cells. The source is a person between 18 and 75 years old in good health.

This clone was seen at least ten times. The sequenced fragment ends 3 residues before the CDR3 boundary, so the rest is inferred from the germline J gene. J is TRBJ1-5 and V is TRBV20-1; a possible D gene is TRBD1 (5 bases). With 0 bases removed from V and 6 bases from J, the gap between germline ends came to 15 bases. Germline V gene sequence: CDR1 DFQATT, CDR2 SNEGSKA (reference sequence). The CDR3 is 15 residues long. This CDR3 is CSARDVQGGGQPQHF. CDR3 bases read: TGCAGTGCTAGAGATGTGCAGGGTGGTGGTCAGCCC.

This clone was found many times. The CDR3 reads CASSEQGTLVYEQYF. The CDR3 bases that were read are TGTGCCAGTAGTGAACAGGGTACGCTCGTGTACGAG. This rearrangement joins TRBV19 to TRBJ2-7, with D tentatively TRBD1 (6 bases). The read ends 3 residues before the CDR3 terminus; that terminus is restored from the germline J gene. Trimming cost V 5 bases and J 4 bases, with 18 bases left between them. CDR3 length: 15 residues. The germline V gene encodes CDR1 LNHDA and CDR2 SQIVND (reference sequence).

This clone was detected ten times or more. The sequence runs out 3 residues before the end of the CDR3; the remainder is reconstructed from the germline J gene. V is TRBV30 and J is TRBJ1-4; 8 nucleotides agree with TRBD1. Trimming took 7 bases from V and 5 from J; bases not matched to a gene: 6. The CDR3 has 13 residues. The V gene's germline CDR1 is GTSNPN and CDR2 SVGIG (reference sequence). The part of the CDR3 DNA that was read is TGTGCCTCGATGACAGGGGAAAATGAAAAA. It yields the protein CASMTGENEK. In full, the CDR3 is CASMTGENEKLFF.

Ten or more counts support this clone. This may arise from a read error, as a much more abundant clone is one base away. The read terminates 3 residues before the CDR3 end, so the remaining end is supplied by the germline J gene. The gene calls are TRBV11-2 and TRBJ2-2; TRBD1 might be the D (5 bases). Germline lookup yields CDR1 SGHAT and CDR2 FQNNGV. The CDR3 consists of 14 residues. The DNA read from the CDR3 is TGTGCCAGCAGCTTCAGTGGACAATTGGACGTG. It encodes CASSFSGQLDV. The CDR3 reads in full as CASSFSGQLDVLFF. The complete variable domain, with remaining parts taken from reference TRBV11-2 and TRBJ2-2, reads EAGVAQSPRYKIIEKRQSVAFWCNPISGHATLYWYQQILGQGPKLLIQFQNNGVVDDSQLPKDRFSAERLKGVDSTLKIQPAKLEDSAVYLCASSFSGQLDVLFFGEGSRLTVL.

In this sample, this clone turned up many times. The read gets to within 3 residues of the CDR3 end, and the germline J gene fills in the rest. The rearrangement joins TRBV2 to TRBJ1-2; maybe TRBD1 (6 bases). The V gene's germline CDR1 is SNHLY and CDR2 FYNNEI. V was trimmed by 4 bases and J by 7 bases, leaving 19 bases between them. The CDR3 runs 15 residues. The CDR3 sequence: CASSGAGGLVGGYTF. The CDR3 bases that were read are TGTGCCAGCAGTGGGGCCGGGGGGCTCGTCGGTGGC. Using reference TRBV2 and TRBJ1-2 for the parts outside the CDR3, the full variable domain is EPEVTQTPSHQVTQMGQEVILRCVPISNHLYFYWYRQILGQKVEFLVSFYNNEISEKSEIFDDQFSVERPDGSNFTLKIRSTKLEDSAMYFCASSGAGGLVGGYTFGSGTRLTVV.

In its sample, this clone was seen many times. The read ends 3 residues before the CDR3 terminus; that terminus is restored from the germline J gene. The V call is TRBV6-1, the J call TRBJ1-4; D remains unclear. CDR3 length equals 16 residues. V was pared by 1 base and J by 8 bases, with 17 bases between. Germline V gene data show CDR1 as MNHNS and CDR2 as SASEGT. Here the CDR3 reads CASSEEFGQAGEKLFF. The part of the CDR3 DNA that was read is TGTGCCAGCAGTGAAGAGTTTGGGCAGGCTGGGGAAAAA.

This clone was seen a few times. CDR3 DNA, as far as it was read: TGCGCCAGCAGTGAGGTGGGGCCCGATCAGCCC. Translated: CASSEVGPDQP. In full, the CDR3 is CASSEVGPDQPQHF. The chain is built from TRBV10-2 and TRBJ1-5; a weak D match, TRBD1 (5 bases). The read falls 3 residues short of the CDR3 end, and the missing part is taken from the germline J gene. CDR1 is WSHSY, CDR2 SAAADI, per germline. Trimming shortened V by 2 bases and J by 5 bases, and 10 bases separated the two germline ends. The CDR3 is 14 amino acids.

The table lists this clone with many counts. Read coverage stops 3 residues before the CDR3 terminus; the germline J gene supplies the remainder. The V call is TRBV2, the J call TRBJ2-7; tentatively, D is TRBD1 (5 bases). This CDR3 region has 15 residues. V gave up 3 bases and J gave up 4 bases, with 16 bases separating them. Germline values: CDR1 SNHLY, CDR2 FYNNEI. The CDR3 loop reads CASSDRVTGWYEQYF. The sequenced part of the CDR3 DNA is TGTGCCAGCAGTGACAGGGTTACCGGTTGGTACGAG.

This clone was recorded at least ten times. The read stops 3 residues short of the end of the CDR3; the missing end is completed from the germline J gene. This chain links TRBV19 with TRBJ2-3; 16 positions match TRBD2. V shed 4 bases, J shed 6 bases, and the junction held 16 bases outside the gene matches. This CDR3 contains 20 residues. Germline CDR1 LNHDA, CDR2 SQIVND (reference sequence). The DNA read from the CDR3 is TGTGCCAGTAGTACCTCGCGGGGACTAGCGGGAGGGCCAGGTAGGGATACG. Its translation: CASSTSRGLAGGPGRDT. The whole CDR3 is CASSTSRGLAGGPGRDTQYF.

This clone came up many times. The read is 3 residues too short to cover the CDR3 end, so that end is filled in from the germline J gene. The rearrangement joins TRBV7-8 to TRBJ1-6; weak D call: TRBD1 (5 bases). CDR1 SGHVS and CDR2 FQNEAQ come from the germline V gene. The CDR3 is 17 residues long. Trimming took 1 base from V and 5 from J, leaving 15 bases between them. CDR3 amino acids: CASSLGAAGEDNSPLHF. CDR3 DNA (partial): TGTGCCAGCAGCTTAGGGGCCGCGGGGGAGGATAATTCACCC. Complete variable domain (other parts from reference TRBV7-8 and TRBJ1-6): GAGVSQSPRYKVAKRGQDVALRCDPISGHVSLFWYQQALGQGPEFLTYFQNEAQLDKSGLPSDRFFAERPEGSVSTLKIQRTQQEDSAVYLCASSLGAAGEDNSPLHFGNGTRLTVT.

For this clone: The observed sequence ends 3 residues before the CDR3 terminus, with the missing tail filled in from the germline J gene. The V gene is TRBV5-1, the J gene TRBJ2-3; D is uncertain. V lost 1 base to trimming and J lost 0 bases, with 9 bases between them. This CDR3 has 15 residues. Germline V gene data show CDR1 as SGHRS and CDR2 as YFSETQ. The CDR3 reads CASSLTPTSTDTQYF. The CDR3 DNA, read in part, is TGCGCCAGCAGCTTGACCCCCACAAGCACAGATACG.

This clone has at least ten counts. The read ends 3 residues before the CDR3 terminus; that terminus is restored from the germline J gene. This chain uses TRBV7-2 with TRBJ2-5; TRBD1 aligns across 7 bases. Germline CDR1 is SGHTA and CDR2 is FQGNSA. The CDR3 loop spans 14 amino acids. V trimming: 5 bases; J trimming: 2 bases; junction bases outside the gene matches: 5. The CDR3 loop reads CASSPLTGQETQYF. Partial CDR3 DNA: TGTGCCAGCAGCCCGCTGACAGGGCAAGAGACC.

In this sample, this clone turned up many times. The read ends 3 residues before the CDR3 terminus; that terminus is restored from the germline J gene. The genes are TRBV18 and TRBJ1-2; 10 bases map to TRBD1. Germline values: CDR1 KGHSH, CDR2 LQKENI. The CDR3 is 15 amino acids. CDR3 region: CASSPTTGGAEGYTF. The covered CDR3 bases are TGTGCCAGCTCACCAACGACAGGGGGCGCGGAAGGC.

This clone has at least ten counts. The read comes to an end 3 residues before the CDR3 does, leaving the germline J gene to fill in the end. V gene TRBV5-1 combines with J gene TRBJ2-3; D possibly corresponds to TRBD2 (6 bases). The CDR3 spans 16 residues. V was cut by 1 base and J by 0 bases, with 12 bases left in between. CDR1 SGHRS and CDR2 YFSETQ come from the germline V gene. The CDR3 sequence: CASSLMPGDSTDTQYF. Incomplete CDR3 DNA: TGCGCCAGCAGCTTGATGCCGGGGGATAGCACAGATACG.

This clone was recorded many times. Read sequence stops 3 residues before the CDR3 end, and the germline J gene provides the missing end. The chain couples TRBV10-3 to TRBJ2-2; D might be TRBD1 (5 bases). This CDR3 is 14 amino acids long. Germline V gene sequence: CDR1 ENHRY, CDR2 SYGVKD. The chain's CDR3 is CAISESQGNEKLFF. The CDR3 bases that were read are TGTGCCATCAGTGAGTCGCAGGGAAATGAAAAG.

A few counts support this clone. The DNA ends 3 residues before the CDR3 does, and the rest of the CDR3 is filled in from the germline J gene. The gene calls are TRBV30 and TRBJ1-2; D might be TRBD1 (6 bases). V lost 0 bases and J 4 bases, leaving 18 bases between the germline ends. There are 16 residues in the CDR3. From germline, CDR1 is GTSNPN and CDR2 SVGIG (reference sequence). The CDR3 loop is CAWSVRRGGNLYGYTF. Incomplete CDR3 DNA: TGTGCCTGGAGTGTACGTAGGGGGGGGAATCTCTATGGC.

This clone was counted at least ten times. Read sequence stops 3 residues before the CDR3 end, and the germline J gene provides the missing end. This rearrangement joins TRBV20-1 to TRBJ1-5, with D tentatively TRBD1 (5 bases). V was trimmed by 3 bases and J by 5 bases, leaving 17 bases between them. The CDR3 is 15 amino acids. Germline-derived CDR1 and CDR2 are DFQATT and SNEGSKA (reference sequence). This chain's CDR3 is CSASTQGLTHQPQHF. Partial CDR3 DNA: TGCAGTGCTAGCACCCAGGGTCTCACTCATCAGCCC.

This clone was picked up many times. The CDR3 end lies 3 residues beyond the end of the read and is filled in from the germline J gene. The gene calls are TRBV19 and TRBJ1-4; D may be TRBD1 (6 bases). This CDR3 is built from 18 residues. V dropped 4 bases and J dropped 2 bases, with 20 bases sitting between them. CDR1 LNHDA and CDR2 SQIVND come from the germline V gene (reference sequence). The CDR3 bases that were read are TGTGCCAGTAGTACCTGGACAGCGACCACTGCTACTAATGAAAAA. This codes for CASSTWTATTATNEK. The whole CDR3 is CASSTWTATTATNEKLFF.

Many counts were recorded for this clone. With the read ending 3 residues before the CDR3 end, the germline J gene is used to fill in that end. The chain links TRBV20-1 to TRBJ2-5; 10 bases are a match to TRBD1. The V segment lost 5 bases and the J segment 5 bases; nucleotides outside the gene matches: 2. Germline CDR1 and CDR2: DFQATT and SNEGSKA (reference sequence). The CDR3 contains 12 residues. The sequenced CDR3 bases are TGCAGTGCTCCGGACAGGGGGGAGACC. Encoded protein: CSAPDRGET. The whole CDR3 reads CSAPDRGETQYF.

This clone came up many times. The read falls 3 residues short of the CDR3 end, and the missing part is taken from the germline J gene. The rearrangement links TRBV2 to TRBJ2-1; D is ambiguous. The CDR3 runs to 15 residues. Germline V CDR1 and CDR2: SNHLY, FYNNEI. Trimming removed 2 bases at V and 6 bases at J, with 14 bases between. The CDR3 region is CASSELRVVGNEQFF. CDR3 DNA, as far as it was read: TGTGCCAGCAGTGAATTACGGGTAGTGGGCAATGAG.